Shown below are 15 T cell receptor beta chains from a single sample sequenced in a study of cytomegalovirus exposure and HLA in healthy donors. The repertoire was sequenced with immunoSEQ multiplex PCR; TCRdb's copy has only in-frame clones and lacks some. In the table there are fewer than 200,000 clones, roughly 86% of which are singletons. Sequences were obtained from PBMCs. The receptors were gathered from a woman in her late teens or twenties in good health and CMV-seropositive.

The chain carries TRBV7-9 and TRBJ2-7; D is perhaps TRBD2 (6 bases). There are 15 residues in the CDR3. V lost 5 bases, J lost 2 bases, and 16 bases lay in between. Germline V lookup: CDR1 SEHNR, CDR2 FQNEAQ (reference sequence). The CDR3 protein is CASSPQRAPAYEQYF. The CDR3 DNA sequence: TGTGCCAGCAGCCCCCAGCGGGCGCCCGCCTACGAGCAGTACTTC.

The CDR3 bases are TGTGCCAGCAGTCCAGGGACAGTCACTGGAAACACCATATATTTT. It encodes CASSPGTVTGNTIYF. V usage is TRBV27 and J usage is TRBJ1-3; 7 nucleotides align to TRBD1. The CDR3 has 15 amino acids. Germline V gene lookup returns CDR1 MNHEY and CDR2 SMNVEV (reference sequence). Germline trimming cut 5 bases from V and 2 bases from J; bases unmatched to any gene: 6.

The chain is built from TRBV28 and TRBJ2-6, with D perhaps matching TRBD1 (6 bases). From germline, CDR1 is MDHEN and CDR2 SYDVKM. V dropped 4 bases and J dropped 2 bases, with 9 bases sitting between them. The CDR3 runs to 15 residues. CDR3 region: CASSYEGAGANVLTF. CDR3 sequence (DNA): TGTGCCAGCAGTTACGAGGGGGCTGGGGCCAACGTCCTGACTTTC.

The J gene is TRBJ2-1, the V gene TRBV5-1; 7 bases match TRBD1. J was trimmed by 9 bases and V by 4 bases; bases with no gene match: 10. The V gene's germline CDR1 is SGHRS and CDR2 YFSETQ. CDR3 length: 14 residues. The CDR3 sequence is CASSATGVTGEQFF. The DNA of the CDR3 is TGCGCCAGCAGCGCCACAGGGGTTACCGGTGAGCAGTTCTTC.

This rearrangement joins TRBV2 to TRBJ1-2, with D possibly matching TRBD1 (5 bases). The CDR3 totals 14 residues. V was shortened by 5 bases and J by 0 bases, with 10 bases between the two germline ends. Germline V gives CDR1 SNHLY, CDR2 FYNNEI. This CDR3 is CASSRQNTNYGYTF. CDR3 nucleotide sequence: TGTGCCAGCAGTAGACAGAATACTAACTATGGCTACACCTTC.

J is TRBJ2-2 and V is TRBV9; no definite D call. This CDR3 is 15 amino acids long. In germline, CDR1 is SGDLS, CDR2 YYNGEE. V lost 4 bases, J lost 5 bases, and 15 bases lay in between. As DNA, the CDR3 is TGTGCCAGCAGCCCGTCATTGATACGGACCGGGGAGCTGTTTTTT. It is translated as CASSPSLIRTGELFF.

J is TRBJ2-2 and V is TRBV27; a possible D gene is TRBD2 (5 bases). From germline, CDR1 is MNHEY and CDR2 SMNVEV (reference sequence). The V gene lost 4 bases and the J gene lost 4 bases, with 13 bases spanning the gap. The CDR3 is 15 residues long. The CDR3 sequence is CASSSGDWVTGELFF. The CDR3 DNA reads TGTGCCAGCAGTTCCGGGGATTGGGTCACCGGGGAGCTGTTTTTT.

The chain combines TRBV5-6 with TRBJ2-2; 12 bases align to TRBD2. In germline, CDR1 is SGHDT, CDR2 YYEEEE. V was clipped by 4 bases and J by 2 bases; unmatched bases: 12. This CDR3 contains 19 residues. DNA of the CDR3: TGTGCCAGCAGCCTGGCCCTGTCCGGACTAGCGGGAAACACCGGGGAGCTGTTTTTT. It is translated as CASSLALSGLAGNTGELFF.

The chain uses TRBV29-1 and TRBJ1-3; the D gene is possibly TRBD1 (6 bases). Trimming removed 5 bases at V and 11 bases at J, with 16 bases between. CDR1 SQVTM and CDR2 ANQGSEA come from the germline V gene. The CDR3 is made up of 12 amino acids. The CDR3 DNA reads TGCAGCGTTAGTACCCAGGGGCGCGCCATATATTTT. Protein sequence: CSVSTQGRAIYF. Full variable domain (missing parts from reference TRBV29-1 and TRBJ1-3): SAVISQKPSRDICQRGTSLTIQCQVDSQVTMMFWYRQQPGQSLTLIATANQGSEATYESGFVIDKFPISRPNLTFSTLTVSNMSPEDSSIYLCSVSTQGRAIYFGEGSWLTVV.

The CDR3 is CASTAPPPQTYEQYF. DNA for the CDR3: TGCGCCAGCACCGCCCCCCCTCCGCAGACCTACGAGCAGTACTTC. The chain carries TRBV23-1 and TRBJ2-7, with D hard to call. TRBV23-1 is given ORF status, its function remaining uncertain. The CDR3 length is 15 residues. V was cut by 7 bases and J by 2 bases, with 18 bases left in between.

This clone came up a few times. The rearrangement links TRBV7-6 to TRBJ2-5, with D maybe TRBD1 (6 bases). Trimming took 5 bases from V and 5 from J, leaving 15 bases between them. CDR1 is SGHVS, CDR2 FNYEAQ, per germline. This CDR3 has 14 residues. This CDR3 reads CASSAGQSAETQYF. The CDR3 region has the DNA TGTGCCAGCAGCGCCGGACAGTCCGCCGAGACCCAGTACTTC.

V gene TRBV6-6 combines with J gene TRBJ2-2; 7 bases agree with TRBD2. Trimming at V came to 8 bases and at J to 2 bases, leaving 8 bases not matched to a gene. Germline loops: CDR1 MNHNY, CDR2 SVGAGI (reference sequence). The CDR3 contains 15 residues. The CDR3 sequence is CASRDGTTNTGELFF. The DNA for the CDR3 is TGTGCCAGCCGTGACGGGACTACTAACACCGGGGAGCTGTTTTTT.

CDR3 sequence reads: CASSLPGTSGSSFGEQYF. Here the CDR3 DNA reads TGCGCCAGCAGCTTGCCCGGGACTAGCGGGAGTAGTTTTGGCGAGCAGTACTTC. The chain links TRBV5-1 to TRBJ2-7, with 14 bases aligning to TRBD2. CDR1 is SGHRS, CDR2 YFSETQ, per germline. CDR3 length equals 18 residues. The V gene end was trimmed by 1 base and the J gene end by 6 bases; junction bases not matched to a gene: 12. Together with reference TRBV5-1 and TRBJ2-7, the CDR3 gives the full variable domain: KAGVTQTPRYLIKTRGQQVTLSCSPISGHRSVSWYQQTPGQGLQFLFEYFSETQRNKGNFPGRFSGRQFSNSRSEMNVSTLELGDSALYLCASSLPGTSGSSFGEQYFGPGTRLTVT.

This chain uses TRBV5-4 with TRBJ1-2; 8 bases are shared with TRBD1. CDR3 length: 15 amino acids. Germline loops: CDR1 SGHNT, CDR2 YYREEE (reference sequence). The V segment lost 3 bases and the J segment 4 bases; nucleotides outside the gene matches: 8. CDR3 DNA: TGTGCCAGCAGCTCCTGGGCAGGGGGCAGCTATGGCTACACCTTC. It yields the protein CASSSWAGGSYGYTF.

The DNA for the CDR3 is TGTGCCAGCAATCGTGGCAGGGGCACAGATACGCAGTATTTT. Its protein is CASNRGRGTDTQYF. The chain recombines TRBV6-5 with TRBJ2-3, with D perhaps matching TRBD1 (5 bases). The CDR3 covers 14 residues. V lost 7 bases to trimming and J lost 1 base, with 12 bases between them. The germline CDR1 and CDR2 sequences are MNHEY and SVGAGI.